This entry concerns a single T cell receptor (beta chain). Per the study methods: Quantification of nucleated cells was approximated via reference gene primer amplification. TCRdb's table, derived via immunoSEQ multiplex PCR, lists solely in-frame clones and lacks some. V, J and clone size reflect that table, while D and trimming were determined from the DNA. Counted here are 55,000 to 75,000 clones, more than 75% occurring once; the ten biggest clones make up nearly 7.5%. The source of the sample is a study of blood T cell repertoires in COVID-19. Overall study: PBMCs, B-cell-depleted T cells, or T cells were the source of the cDNA or gDNA that made up the material.

Germline V gene data show CDR1 as MNHEY and CDR2 as SVGEGT. The CDR3 contains 17 residues. V lost 2 bases and J lost 2; bases outside the gene matches: 9. V usage is TRBV6-2 or TRBV6-3 and J usage is TRBJ1-5; 7 bases align to TRBD1. The sample comprised peripheral blood. This clonotype originated in a human donor with active COVID-19. The donor label of this sample is uncertain. Here the CDR3 reads CASSYPPGGFGNQPQHF. DNA of the CDR3: TGTGCCAGCAGTTACCCGCCAGGGGGGTTTGGCAATCAGCCCCAGCATTTT.